This TCR beta chain was documented in a study of cytomegalovirus exposure and HLA in healthy donors. Points from the study as a whole: In a later analysis, the majority of CMV-associated beta chains seemingly showed HLA restriction. TCR beta V- and J-gene trimming was later associated with a missense DCLRE1C variant. One later analysis reportedly identified an Asian-associated ancestry cluster that showed fewer N-insertions than the approximately 700-donor mean. Presence/absence analyses took donor sequencing depth as roughly uniform.

Primers: 60 Vbeta forward and 13 Jbeta reverse. Produced via immunoSEQ multiplex PCR; TCRdb's table is partial and in-frame only. Among approximately 76,000 clones, 65% to 85% were seen once, and the ten largest hold 15% to 20%. About this clone itself: What it recognizes is unknown.

Germline V gene sequence: CDR1 SGHRS, CDR2 YFSETQ. There are 16 residues in the CDR3. Trimming at V came to 1 base and at J to 0 bases, leaving 4 bases not matched to a gene. The chain links TRBV5-1 to TRBJ2-1, with 7 bases identical to TRBD2. The TCR comes from a woman in her thirties or forties in good health and CMV-seropositive. The sequenced sample consisted of PBMCs. The CDR3 loop reads CASSLLADRSYNEQFF. The CDR3 DNA follows: TGCGCCAGCAGCTTGCTAGCGGACCGCTCCTACAATGAGCAGTTCTTC.